This T cell receptor beta chain comes out of a study of shared clonotypes between healthy human individuals. Overall study results and limits: Lower generation probabilities were found for non-shared clonotypes than for those shared by all four donors.

Concerning this clone: Its target is unknown.

CDR3 length equals 14 residues. V gave up 4 bases and J gave up 0 bases, with 10 bases separating them. The germline CDR1 and CDR2 sequences are LNHDA and SQIVND (reference sequence). Under the authors' procedure: ImmunoSEQ yielded junction-only sequences lacking quality scores, so filtering differed. Assay: immunoSEQ multiplex PCR; the TCRdb copy retains only in-frame clones and omits some. The V and J calls and the clone size are those of that table, but D and trimming were determined from the DNA. The sample has about 320,000 clones, more than 75% seen once. Sequenced material: memory CD8+ T cells sorted from blood. The subset denotes: CD45RO+ cells pooled with CCR7-negative TemRA cells. The chain has TRBV19 and TRBJ2-7; D gene ambiguous. The receptor's source is a young man in good health. CDR3 in DNA: TGTGCCAGTAGTAGCTATGCAGGCTCCTACGAGCAGTACTTC. Protein: CASSSYAGSYEQYF.